This T cell receptor beta chain came from a study of T cells in Graves' hyperthyroidism and ophthalmopathy. The wider study: The initial diagnosis was the point when peripheral blood was collected, ahead of any treatment. Study-level points and caveats: Most clonotypes expanded in thyroid above 0.001 were likewise present in blood.

The CDR3 consists of 14 residues. V shed 6 bases, J shed 6 bases, and the junction held 10 bases outside the gene matches. Germline loops: CDR1 MDHEN, CDR2 SYDVKM. A few counts support this clonotype. Its antigen remains unidentified. What was amplified from RNA transcripts were TCR beta CDR3 regions. In the first-round RT-PCR of the TCR CDR3, the HTBI primer set was used. TCRdb ran MiXCR on the multiplex PCR reads and lists one entry per CDR3 protein. Of hundreds of thousands of distinct CDR3 sequences in the sample, roughly 15% were seen once. Each diagnosis drew on symptoms, thyroxine, TRAb, thyroid ultrasound and orbital computed tomography findings.

The receptor's source is a woman between 45 and 65 years old with Graves' ophthalmopathy. The chain combines TRBV28 with TRBJ2-7; 8 bases agree with TRBD2. Sequenced input: blood. CDR3 protein: CASRIVAGRGEQYF. DNA of the CDR3: TGTGCCAGCAGGATCGTAGCGGGAAGGGGCGAGCAGTACTTC.